This paragraph reports one TCR beta chain. Its antigen is unknown. At one of its ends the junction is not consistent with the germline gene, which may arise from a read error. The sample originates from a study of cytomegalovirus exposure and HLA in healthy donors. Overall study results and limits: A few V segments could not be told apart, such as TRBV6-2 and TRBV6-3, and were left out. In a later analysis, across HLA loci, associated TCR counts were highest for DRB1, lowest for HLA-C. Confirmation in vitro established that a few CMV-associated chains were specific for CMV antigens.

Amplification used 60 Vbeta primers and 13 Jbeta primers. Libraries were prepared by immunoSEQ multiplex PCR; TCRdb keeps only in-frame clonotypes and omits some of them. The sample lists roughly 250,000 clones, under 80% seen once, with 2% to 2.5% in the top ten. From germline, CDR1 is SGHTS and CDR2 YDEGEE. The CDR3 has 14 amino acids. Sequencing was carried out using PBMCs. The chain joins TRBV5-8 to TRBJ2-1; weak D call: TRBD2 (6 bases). The source of this sequence is a female donor in good health and CMV-seronegative. The CDR3 reads CASSLLLGEDEQLF. The CDR3 coding sequence is TGTGCCAGCAGCTTGCTACTAGGGGAGGATGAGCAGCTCTTC.